This T cell receptor beta chain was sequenced during a study of T cell repertoires in cytomegalovirus infection. General study points: Dominating the ex vivo response were HLA-C-restricted CMV-specific TCR beta clonotypes.

Trimming shortened V by 7 bases and J by 5 bases, and 14 bases separated the two germline ends. Germline V gene data show CDR1 as SQVTM and CDR2 as ANQGSEA. The CDR3 is 12 residues long. In regard to this clonotype: What it binds is unknown.

MiXCR, applied by TCRdb to the reads, yields one record per CDR3 protein. The sample includes around 280,000 distinct CDR3 sequences, roughly an eighth of them seen just once. This TCR derives from a human donor in good health (CMV status not recorded). Some clones in this sample may be carry-over from other donors' samples. The specimen sequenced was PBMCs. The V call is TRBV29-1, the J call TRBJ1-1, with a weak D call TRBD1 (5 bases). The CDR3 loop is CSALGVETEAFF. The CDR3 DNA sequence: TGCAGCGCATTGGGGGTGGAAACTGAAGCTTTCTTT.